This T cell receptor (beta chain) was obtained from a study of blood T cell repertoires in COVID-19. Study information: The United States, Italy and Spain supplied acute and convalescent COVID-19 samples. PBMCs, B-cell-depleted T cells, or T cells were the source of the cDNA or gDNA that made up the material.

CDR3 length equals 15 residues. V lost 0 bases to trimming and J lost 2 bases; unmatched junction nucleotides: 2. Germline V gene data show CDR1 as SGDLS and CDR2 as YYNGEE. This clone was observed a single time. In the study's own analysis: Reference gene primer amplification yielded estimated nucleated cell counts. Some clones are missing from TCRdb's copy, which holds only in-frame ones; the method was immunoSEQ multiplex PCR. From that table come the V and J calls and clone size; the DNA was used to work out D and trimming. In the table there are under 250,000 clones, 80% to 85% of which are singletons.

This sequence was found in a woman aged 40 to 49 who had recovered from COVID-19. The sequencing sample was made of peripheral blood. V usage is TRBV9 and J usage is TRBJ1-2, with 9 bases that match TRBD1. The CDR3 coding sequence is TGTGCCAGCAGCGTAGGCGACAGGGGGAACTATGGCTACACCTTC. It is translated as CASSVGDRGNYGYTF.